This entry is about one T cell receptor (beta chain). V lost 4 bases, J lost 2 bases, and 9 bases lay in between. CDR3 length: 14 residues. In germline, CDR1 is SGHRS, CDR2 YFSETQ. The data were taken from a study of blood T cell repertoires in COVID-19. As for the study in general: Specimens from acute and convalescent COVID-19 originated in the United States, Italy and Spain. PBMCs, B-cell-depleted T cells, or T cells were the source of the cDNA or gDNA that made up the material.

Per the authors' pipeline: Amplification of reference gene primers provided the estimated nucleated cell counts. The data were produced by immunoSEQ multiplex PCR, yet TCRdb's version contains in-frame clones alone and is incomplete. The V and J calls and the clone size are those of that table, but D and trimming were determined from the DNA. The top ten clones hold approximately 6.8% of a sample with some 89,000 clones, 60% to 85% of them seen once. The source material was peripheral blood. V is TRBV5-1 and J is TRBJ2-2; a possible D gene is TRBD1 (5 bases). The receptor comes from a man in his sixties or seventies with acute or convalescent COVID-19. CDR3 DNA: TGCGCCAGCAGCCCAGGACAAAACACCGGGGAGCTGTTTTTT. Translation gives CASSPGQNTGELFF.